This record covers a single TCR beta chain. Its antigen is unknown. CD45RO-negative, CCR7-positively selected cells formed the naive CD8 fraction, excluding terminally differentiated effector memory CD45RA+ cells. This entry comes from a study of shared clonotypes between healthy human individuals. Study-level results: Depth of sequencing was expected to influence donor clonotype sharing.

Here immunoSEQ multiplex PCR was the method, and the copy in TCRdb shows in-frame clones only, minus some. The table includes around 2,100,000 clones, 85% to 95% detected once. V was clipped by 5 bases and J by 4 bases, with 11 bases between them. The CDR3 extends over 12 amino acids. Germline V lookup: CDR1 GTSNPN, CDR2 SVGIG (reference sequence). The TCR was taken from a man aged 18 to 30 in good health. Specimen: naive CD8+ T cells sorted from blood. V usage is TRBV30 and J usage is TRBJ1-1; a weak D match, TRBD1 (5 bases). The CDR3 region has the DNA TGTGCCTGGGGATGGGGGGGCACTGAAGCTTTCTTT. Its translation is CAWGWGGTEAFF.